The clone carrying this T cell receptor beta chain was detected only a few times. No antigen is known for it. Germline lookup yields CDR1 SGHTA and CDR2 FQGNSA. The CDR3 consists of 14 residues. The ends lost 2 bases at V and 4 bases at J; junction bases unmatched: 2. From RNA, the CDR3 regions of TCR beta chains were amplified and sequenced. An initial RT-PCR round employing HTBI primers preceded a second-round multiplex PCR. Each CDR3 protein is one row after TCRdb ran MiXCR on the multiplex PCR reads. The table records about 660,000 distinct CDR3 sequences, 35% to 50% of them present only once. This entry is derived from a study of Graves' ophthalmopathy and Graves' hyperthyroidism. General study points: Also, most clonotypes expanded in the thyroid above 0.001 frequency appeared in blood.

This clonotype originated in an adult man with Graves' ophthalmopathy. The chain recombines TRBV7-2 with TRBJ1-1; 9 bases are a match to TRBD1. The material sequenced was peripheral blood. Written as DNA, the CDR3 is TGTGCCAGCAGCTTATCGACAGGGGGCACTGAAGCTTTCTTT. Protein product: CASSLSTGGTEAFF. Supplemented by reference TRBV7-2 and TRBJ1-1, the full variable domain reads GAGVSQSPSNKVTEKGKDVELRCDPISGHTALYWYRQSLGQGLEFLIYFQGNSAPDKSGLPSDRFSAERTGGSVSTLTIQRTQQEDSAVYLCASSLSTGGTEAFFGQGTRLTVV.